Listed below are T cell receptor beta chains from one sample, sequenced in a study of regulatory T cells in long-lasting Graves disease. Via MiXCR, TCRdb re-called the multiplex PCR reads, giving one row per CDR3 protein. Here the sample spans some 440,000 distinct CDR3 sequences, less than 25% being singletons. The specimen was peripheral blood mononuclear cells (PBMCs), collected when the disease was refractory, from a patient treated with antithyroid drugs. Receptors originate from a female donor with Graves disease. Both conserved end residues are part of each CDR3. D genes are given only for firm matches. Clone size is shown for a subset of rows, as once, few, many or a class of expanded clone.

j_gene	d_gene	len	v_gene	abundance	CDR3nt	CDR3aa
TRBJ1-4	.	10	TRBV2	many	TGTGCCAGCCGCGATGAAAAACTGTTTTTT	CASRDEKLFF
TRBJ2-5	TRBD2	18	TRBV4-1	.	TGCGCCAGCAGCCAAGCCCCCTTACTAGCGGATTCAGAGGAGACCCAGTACTTC	CASSQAPLLADSEETQYF
TRBJ1-2	.	15	TRBV28	few	TGTGCCAGCAGCAGGGAGCAGGGCGGGGTCTATGGCTACACCTTC	CASSREQGGVYGYTF
TRBJ2-7	TRBD1	14	TRBV29-1	.	TGCAGCTTCAGGGACAGCAAATTGTCCTACGAGCAGTACTTC	CSFRDSKLSYEQYF
TRBJ1-4	.	14	TRBV27	many	TGTGCCAGCAGTTTATATAATGGGGACGAAAAACTGTTTTTT	CASSLYNGDEKLFF
TRBJ1-6	.	14	TRBV28	many	TGTGCCAGCAGGCCTCAGAGGCAAGGATCACCCCTCCACTTT	CASRPQRQGSPLHF
TRBJ2-6	.	15	TRBV5-1	many	TGCGCCAGCAGAAGTGAGCTCTCTGGGGCCAACGTCCTGACTTTC	CASRSELSGANVLTF
TRBJ2-7	TRBD2	20	TRBV7-9	few	TGTGCCAGCAGCTCAGGACTAGCGGGAGGGCCCGAGGACCTCCCCTACGAGCAGTACTTC	CASSSGLAGGPEDLPYEQYF
TRBJ2-7	.	15	TRBV27	many	TGTGCCAGCAGTTTATCGGGAGGACCTTTCTACGAGCAGTACTTC	CASSLSGGPFYEQYF
TRBJ1-3	.	14	TRBV28	many	TGTGCCAGCAGTCGACAGTACTCTGGAAACACCATATATTTT	CASSRQYSGNTIYF
TRBJ2-7	.	12	TRBV19	.	TGTGCCAGTAGTATGGTAGGCTACGAGCAGTACTTC	CASSMVGYEQYF
TRBJ1-2	.	17	TRBV27	.	TGTGCCAGCAGTTTAAAGGGGCCCGGGGGGGGCGCTTTTGGCTACACCTTC	CASSLKGPGGGAFGYTF
TRBJ2-6	.	15	TRBV7-9	.	TGTGCCAGCAGCTTTCGGGTCTCTGGGGCCAACGTCCTAACTTTC	CASSFRVSGANVLTF
TRBJ1-2	.	13	TRBV20-1	.	TGCAGTGCTGACCGGGACTTTGACTATGGCTACACCTTC	CSADRDFDYGYTF
TRBJ2-7	TRBD1	13	TRBV6-2/TRBV6-3	few	TGTGCCAGCAGTTACGGGACAGACTACGAGCAGTACTTC	CASSYGTDYEQYF
TRBJ2-1	TRBD2	13	TRBV20-1	.	TGCACTGGACTAGCGGGAGGGCCTACTGAGCAGTTCTTC	CTGLAGGPTEQFF
TRBJ2-2	TRBD2	16	TRBV18	.	TGTGCCAGCTCACCACGGAGCGGGGGGAACACCGGGGAGCTGTTTTTT	CASSPRSGGNTGELFF
TRBJ1-1	.	13	TRBV2	.	TGTGCCAGCAACTACAGGGTTGGCACTGAAGTTTTCTTT	CASNYRVGTEVFF
TRBJ1-1	.	12	TRBV19	.	TGTGCCAGTACCGTGGGGGGTTCTGAAGCTTTCTTT	CASTVGGSEAFF
TRBJ1-1	.	13	TRBV7-3	.	TGTGCCAGCAGCCCCTCCCCCCGTGAGAAAACTTTCTTT	CASSPSPREKTFF
TRBJ1-5	.	15	TRBV28	many	TGTGCCAGCAGTTTCCGGGCCAGTAGCAATCAGCCCCAGCATTTT	CASSFRASSNQPQHF
TRBJ2-5	.	13	TRBV28	many	TGTGCCAGCAGGACAGACTCCTCAGAGACCCAGTACTTC	CASRTDSSETQYF
TRBJ1-2	.	12	TRBV20-1	few	TGCAGTGCTAGAACCAGGGGCTATGGCTACACCTTC	CSARTRGYGYTF
TRBJ2-2	.	13	TRBV3-1	.	TGTGCCAGCAGCCCTAGACCAACCGGGGAGCTGTTTTTT	CASSPRPTGELFF
TRBJ1-4	.	13	TRBV19	many	TGTGCCAGTCGGACTCAGGGAAGTGAAAAACTGTTTTTT	CASRTQGSEKLFF
TRBJ2-3	.	14	TRBV7-2	.	TGTGCCAGCAGCCCTCAGGGGAGTTGGGATACGCAGTATTTT	CASSPQGSWDTQYF
TRBJ2-7	TRBD2	15	TRBV28	many	TGTGCCAGCAGTTTATTGGGCGGGAGATCGTACGAGCAGTACTTC	CASSLLGGRSYEQYF
TRBJ1-5	.	12	TRBV30	many	TGTGCCTGGAGCGGGCGGGGTCAGCCCCAGCATTTT	CAWSGRGQPQHF
TRBJ2-5	.	16	TRBV2	many	TGTGCCAGCAGTGAACCCGGGACGGGAGTACAAGAGACCCAGTACTTC	CASSEPGTGVQETQYF
TRBJ2-5	TRBD2	15	TRBV5-5	many	TGTGCCAGCAGCGGCTTTGTTGCGGGAGGAGAGACCCAGTACTTC	CASSGFVAGGETQYF
TRBJ1-1	.	13	TRBV6-2/TRBV6-3	.	TGTGTCAGCAACCTAAGGGGGGGGGCGGCAGCTTTCTTT	CVSNLRGGAAAFF
TRBJ2-7	.	16	TRBV20-1	.	TGCAGTGCTAGAGACCGTGACCTGTCAGCCTACTACGAGCAGTACTTC	CSARDRDLSAYYEQYF
TRBJ1-2	TRBD1	16	TRBV12-3/TRBV12-4	many	TGTGCCAGCAGTTTCCAGCGCGGACAGGGTGACTATGGCTACACCTTC	CASSFQRGQGDYGYTF
TRBJ2-5	.	14	TRBV12-3/TRBV12-4	few	TGTGCCAGCAGTTTAGAGAATTACGAAGAGACCCAGTACTTC	CASSLENYEETQYF
TRBJ2-5	.	14	TRBV19	.	TGTGCCAGTAGCCCCCCCGGAGTTTGGGAGACCCAGTACTTC	CASSPPGVWETQYF
TRBJ2-7	TRBD2	15	TRBV12-3/TRBV12-4	.	TGTGCCAGCAGTTCACCCGGGACTAGCCCATACGAGCAGTACTTC	CASSSPGTSPYEQYF
TRBJ1-2	TRBD1	15	TRBV7-2	many	TGTGCCAGCAGCAATCACAGGGGGCCTAACTATGGCTACACCTTC	CASSNHRGPNYGYTF
TRBJ2-7	.	15	TRBV7-2	many	TGTGCCAGCAGCTTAGAGCCGGACTGGTGGAACGAGCAGTACTTC	CASSLEPDWWNEQYF
TRBJ1-2	.	15	TRBV27	many	TGTGCCAGCAGTCTAAGACCAACAGGGTTTTATGGCTACACCTTC	CASSLRPTGFYGYTF
TRBJ2-7	.	14	TRBV2	few	TGTGCCAGCAGAAGAGGGCCCAGAGTTCACGAGCAGTACTTC	CASRRGPRVHEQYF
TRBJ1-5	.	14	TRBV6-2/TRBV6-3	many	TGTGCCAGCAGTTACGCCGAGGCTATTCAGCCCCAGCATTTT	CASSYAEAIQPQHF
TRBJ1-5	TRBD1	14	TRBV27	many	TGTGCCAGCAGTCTTACAGGGGAGGGCCAGCCCCAGCATTTT	CASSLTGEGQPQHF
TRBJ2-7	.	15	TRBV27	.	TGTGCCAGCAGTTTATCAGTCCCTGTTTCCTACGAGCAGTACTTC	CASSLSVPVSYEQYF
TRBJ1-2	.	15	TRBV6-1	few	TGTGCCAGCAGTCCAAGAAGCTCAGGAGGATATGGCTACACCTTC	CASSPRSSGGYGYTF
TRBJ1-6	.	14	TRBV7-8	many	TGTGCCAGCAGCTTAGTAGGGACAAATTCACCCCTCCACTTT	CASSLVGTNSPLHF
TRBJ2-7	.	14	TRBV7-2	many	TGTGCCAGCAGCCTCGTGAGAGGATCGTACGAGCAGTACTTC	CASSLVRGSYEQYF
TRBJ1-1	TRBD1	14	TRBV6-1	few	TGTGCCAGCAGTGAGGACAGGGTGAACACTGAAGCTTTCTTT	CASSEDRVNTEAFF
TRBJ2-5	TRBD2	13	TRBV7-2	many	TGTGCCAGCAGCCGAGCGGGAGGAGAGACCCAGTACTTC	CASSRAGGETQYF